This T cell receptor beta chain was found in a study of shared clonotypes between healthy human individuals. Generated by immunoSEQ multiplex PCR, the TCRdb table keeps only in-frame clones and is missing some. The profile shows 2.3 million or so clones, approximately 93% of them singletons. CDR1 and CDR2 from the germline V gene are MDHEN and SYDVKM. V dropped 5 bases and J dropped 2; count of bases not matched to a gene: 6. The CDR3 length is 14 residues. The TCR sequence derives from a man younger than 35 in good health. Some clones in this sample may be carry-over from other donors' samples. Sample: naive CD4+ T cells from PBMCs. The subset: CD45RA+ positively selected. The chain recombines TRBV28 with TRBJ2-7; 7 bases match TRBD1. The CDR3 region is CASSAPGQTYEQYF. CDR3 nucleotides: TGTGCCAGCAGTGCACCGGGACAGACCTACGAGCAGTACTTC.